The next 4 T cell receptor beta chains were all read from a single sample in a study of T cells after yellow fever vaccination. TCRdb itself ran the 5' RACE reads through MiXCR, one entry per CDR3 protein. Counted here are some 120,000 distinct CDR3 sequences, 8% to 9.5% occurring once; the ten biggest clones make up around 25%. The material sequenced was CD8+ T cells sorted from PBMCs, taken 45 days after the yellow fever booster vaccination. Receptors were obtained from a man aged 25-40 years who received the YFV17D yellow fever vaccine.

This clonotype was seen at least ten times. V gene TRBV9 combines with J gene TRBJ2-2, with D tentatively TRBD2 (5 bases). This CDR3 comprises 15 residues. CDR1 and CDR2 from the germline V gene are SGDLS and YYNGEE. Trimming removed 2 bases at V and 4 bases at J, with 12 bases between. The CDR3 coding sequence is TGTGCCAGCAGCGTCGGCATGGGGAGCACCGGGGAGCTGTTTTTT. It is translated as CASSVGMGSTGELFF.

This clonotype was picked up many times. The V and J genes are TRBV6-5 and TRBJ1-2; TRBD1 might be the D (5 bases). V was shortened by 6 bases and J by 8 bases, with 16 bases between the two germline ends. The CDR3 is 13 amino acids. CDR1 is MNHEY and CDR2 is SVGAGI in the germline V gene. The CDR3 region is CASRPTPGEGYTF. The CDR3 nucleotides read TGTGCCAGCAGACCTACTCCGGGGGAAGGCTACACCTTC.

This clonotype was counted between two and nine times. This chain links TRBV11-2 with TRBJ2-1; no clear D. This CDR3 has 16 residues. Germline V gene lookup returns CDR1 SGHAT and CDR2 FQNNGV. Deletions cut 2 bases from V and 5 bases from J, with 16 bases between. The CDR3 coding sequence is TGTGCCAGCAGCTTATCGGGCCCAAGAGACGACAATGAGCAGTTCTTC. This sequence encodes CASSLSGPRDDNEQFF.

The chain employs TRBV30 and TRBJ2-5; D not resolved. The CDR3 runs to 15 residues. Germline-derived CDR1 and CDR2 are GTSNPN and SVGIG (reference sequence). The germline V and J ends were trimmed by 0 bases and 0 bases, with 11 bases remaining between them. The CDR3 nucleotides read TGTGCCTGGAGTGTACCAGCAGATTACCAAGAGACCCAGTACTTC. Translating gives CAWSVPADYQETQYF.